This TCR beta chain derives from a study of T cell changes during pregnancy in multiple sclerosis. Germline assignment: CDR1 MNHNS and CDR2 SASEGT. V dropped 1 base and J dropped 4; count of bases not matched to a gene: 5. This CDR3 contains 15 residues. Sequencing used immunoSEQ multiplex PCR; TCRdb keeps in-frame clones, though not all of them. The repertoire holds over 10,000 clones, with almost 90% as singletons. Material: CD8+ T cells from peripheral blood mononuclear cells, obtained in the first trimester of pregnancy. The genes are TRBV6-1 and TRBJ1-1, with 8 bases that match TRBD1. This receptor was obtained from a female donor with multiple sclerosis, enrolled in a pregnancy study. CDR3 protein: CASSEEGTGTTEAFF. The DNA of the CDR3 is TGTGCCAGCAGTGAAGAGGGGACAGGAACCACTGAAGCTTTCTTT.